Below, 19 T cell receptor beta chains from the same sample are listed, as sequenced in a study of human T cells and chemical hapten exposure. Time point of the sample: patch test 1, 2 weeks after DPC sensitization. Treatment reported: therapeutic diphenylcyclopropenone sensitization with weekly scalp DPC. TCRdb used MiXCR to reprocess the RACE reads, holding one entry per CDR3 protein. This table has a few hundred thousand distinct CDR3 sequences, nearly 5% appearing once. This material consisted of whole blood, taken in connection with sensitization to the hapten diphenylcyclopropenone (DPC). The receptors derive from a woman aged 45-65 years with alopecia areata. Some clones in this sample may be carry-over from other donors' samples.

This clonotype was counted a few times. V and J are TRBV20-1 and TRBJ1-1; the match to TRBD1 covers 11 bases. CDR1 DFQATT and CDR2 SNEGSKA come from the germline V gene (reference sequence). The CDR3 sequence is 15 residues long. The J segment lost 4 bases and the V segment lost 2 bases, leaving 6 bases of the junction unmatched. CDR3 DNA sequence: TGCAGTGCTAGAACGCCCGGGACAGGGGGCACTGAAGCTTTCTTT. This gives the protein CSARTPGTGGTEAFF.

There are many counts of this clonotype. The chain carries TRBV13 and TRBJ2-3; D is possibly TRBD1 (5 bases). Germline CDR1 is PRHDT and CDR2 is FYEKMQ (reference sequence). The CDR3 is 12 amino acids. The V gene lost 5 bases and the J gene lost 10 bases, with 13 bases spanning the gap. The CDR3 bases are TGTGCCAGCAGCGTGAGTATACAGGCGCAGTATTTT. Its translation is CASSVSIQAQYF.

The V gene is TRBV28, the J gene TRBJ2-2, with D possibly being TRBD2 (6 bases). V lost 6 bases and J lost 8, with 22 bases in between. Germline V gene sequence: CDR1 MDHEN, CDR2 SYDVKM. This CDR3 is built from 16 residues. CDR3 sequence reads: CASSRTQGDWTGELFF. CDR3 DNA: TGTGCCAGCAGCCGAACCCAAGGGGACTGGACGGGGGAGCTGTTTTTT.

In its sample, this clonotype was seen many times. V gene TRBV10-1 combines with J gene TRBJ2-2; perhaps TRBD2 as D (6 bases). Germline values: CDR1 WNHNN, CDR2 SYGVQD (reference sequence). Trimming stripped 2 bases from V and 3 bases from J, with 10 bases between. The CDR3 has 15 residues. The DNA for the CDR3 is TGCGCCAGCAGTGAGACCCGACTAGACACCGGGGAGCTGTTTTTT. Protein sequence: CASSETRLDTGELFF.

This clonotype was picked up a small number of times. The chain employs TRBV6-2 or TRBV6-3 and TRBJ1-5; 10 nucleotides line up with TRBD1. Germline V gene data show CDR1 as MNHEY and CDR2 as SVGEGT. With 0 bases clipped from V and 2 bases from J, the junction kept 1 base outside the gene matches. The CDR3 has 16 residues. CDR3 residues: CASSYSGTGGNQPQHF. In nucleotides, the CDR3 is TGTGCCAGCAGTTACTCGGGGACAGGGGGCAATCAGCCCCAGCATTTT.

This clonotype was seen at least ten times. The V and J genes are TRBV4-1 and TRBJ1-1, with 7 bases fitting TRBD1. Germline CDR1 is MGHRA and CDR2 is YSYEKL. CDR3 length equals 14 residues. V dropped 1 base and J dropped 7; count of bases not matched to a gene: 6. The chain's CDR3 is CASSQGDAGGEAFF. The CDR3 DNA reads TGCGCCAGCAGCCAAGGAGATGCAGGGGGTGAAGCTTTCTTT.

This clonotype has a handful of counts. The gene calls are TRBV6-6 and TRBJ1-1; D uncertain. V lost 2 bases, J lost 4 bases, and 8 bases lay in between. Germline V lookup: CDR1 MNHNY, CDR2 SVGAGI (reference sequence). CDR3 length: 13 residues. DNA of the CDR3: TGTGCCAGCAGTTACGAAACCTCCACTGAAGCTTTCTTT. This translates into CASSYETSTEAFF.

In this sample, this clonotype turned up many times. This chain connects TRBV4-3 to TRBJ2-2, with no clear D. The length of the CDR3 is 16 residues. V was cut by 0 bases and J by 3 bases, with 11 bases left in between. Germline V gene sequence: CDR1 LGHNA, CDR2 YSLEER. CDR3 sequence (DNA): TGCGCCAGCAGCCAAGATCGCGCAACATACACCGGGGAGCTGTTTTTT. Translated: CASSQDRATYTGELFF.

The chain couples TRBV5-1 to TRBJ2-1, with D perhaps matching TRBD2 (5 bases). V lost 0 bases and J 5 bases, leaving 12 bases between the germline ends. The CDR3 sequence is 15 residues long. Germline V gene sequence: CDR1 SGHRS, CDR2 YFSETQ. The CDR3 DNA is TGCGCCAGCAGCTTGGTTCCGACCGGGGACAATGAGCAGTTCTTC. Encoded protein: CASSLVPTGDNEQFF. Supplemented by reference TRBV5-1 and TRBJ2-1, the full variable domain reads KAGVTQTPRYLIKTRGQQVTLSCSPISGHRSVSWYQQTPGQGLQFLFEYFSETQRNKGNFPGRFSGRQFSNSRSEMNVSTLELGDSALYLCASSLVPTGDNEQFFGPGTRLTVL.

This clonotype was found a few times. This chain connects TRBV20-1 to TRBJ1-5; tentatively, D is TRBD1 (6 bases). CDR1 is DFQATT and CDR2 is SNEGSKA in the germline V gene (reference sequence). The CDR3 sequence is 14 residues long. Trimming shortened V by 0 bases and J by 5 bases, and 11 bases separated the two germline ends. The CDR3 spells CSARDTQGDQPQHF. CDR3 bases: TGCAGTGCTAGAGATACACAGGGCGATCAGCCCCAGCATTTT.

This clonotype was seen only a few times. The chain carries TRBV2 and TRBJ2-7, with 7 bases lining up with TRBD2. The germline CDR1 and CDR2 sequences are SNHLY and FYNNEI. V dropped 6 bases and J dropped 7; count of bases not matched to a gene: 6. The CDR3 totals 12 residues. The DNA for the CDR3 is TGTGCCAGCAGATTTAGCGGGCCGGAGCAGTACTTC. Translated: CASRFSGPEQYF. Filled out from reference TRBV2 and TRBJ2-7, the complete variable domain reads EPEVTQTPSHQVTQMGQEVILRCVPISNHLYFYWYRQILGQKVEFLVSFYNNEISEKSEIFDDQFSVERPDGSNFTLKIRSTKLEDSAMYFCASRFSGPEQYFGPGTRLTVT.

This clonotype was found many times. This rearrangement joins TRBV2 to TRBJ1-5; D remains unclear. V was shortened by 5 bases and J by 0 bases, with 14 bases between the two germline ends. The CDR3 loop spans 16 amino acids. Looked up from germline, CDR1 is SNHLY and CDR2 is FYNNEI. CDR3 sequence: CASSRSSAYSNQPQHF. CDR3 coding DNA: TGTGCCAGCAGTAGGTCGTCTGCTTATAGCAATCAGCCCCAGCATTTT.

There are many counts of this clonotype. The J gene is TRBJ1-5, the V gene TRBV10-2, with 8 bases fitting TRBD1. Germline assignment: CDR1 WSHSY and CDR2 SAAADI. After removal of 0 bases from V and 2 bases from J, the junction contained 3 bases not matched to a gene. The CDR3 has 16 amino acids. DNA of the CDR3: TGCGCCAGCAGTGAGTCGGGACAGGTTGGCAATCAGCCCCAGCATTTT. Translating gives CASSESGQVGNQPQHF.

The rearrangement uses TRBV2 and TRBJ2-1; unclear D gene. Between the trimmed V and J ends, which lost 3 bases and 9 bases, there was a span of 15 bases. The germline CDR1 and CDR2 sequences are SNHLY and FYNNEI. The CDR3 runs to 14 residues. The CDR3 DNA is TGTGCCAGCAGTGAGGACGGGTTTGTGGGTGAGCAGTTCTTC. This translates into CASSEDGFVGEQFF.

The sample holds many counts of this clonotype. The chain is built from TRBV12-3 or TRBV12-4 and TRBJ2-1; D is possibly TRBD2 (5 bases). The CDR3 consists of 15 residues. Trimming cost V 1 base and J 3 bases, with 10 bases left between them. The CDR3 DNA reads as TGTGCCAGCAGTTTAGGCCAGCGGTTCTACAATGAGCAGTTCTTC. Translation: CASSLGQRFYNEQFF.

The chain has TRBV6-5 and TRBJ2-3, with 14 bases identical to TRBD2. The CDR3 contains 18 residues. The junction had 7 bases not matched to a gene; V was cut back by 2 bases and J by 3 bases. The germline V gene has CDR1 MNHEY and CDR2 SVGAGI. The CDR3 sequence: CASSYAARTSGGTDTQYF. In DNA form, the CDR3 reads TGTGCCAGCAGTTACGCGGCTCGGACTAGCGGGGGGACAGATACGCAGTATTTT.

This clonotype was seen at least ten times. The chain employs TRBV29-1 and TRBJ2-1; 8 bases line up with TRBD2. Per the germline V gene, CDR1 is SQVTM and CDR2 is ANQGSEA. CDR3 size: 16 residues. Trimming took 4 bases from V and 9 from J; bases not matched to a gene: 17. CDR3 residues: CSVASKAGAPPVEQFF. The CDR3 nucleotides are TGCAGCGTTGCCTCTAAAGCGGGAGCCCCGCCGGTTGAGCAGTTCTTC.

The table lists this clonotype with many counts. V usage is TRBV27 and J usage is TRBJ2-7, with D maybe TRBD2 (6 bases). V dropped 2 bases and J dropped 3 bases, with 11 bases sitting between them. The V gene's germline CDR1 is MNHEY and CDR2 SMNVEV (reference sequence). CDR3 length equals 14 residues. CDR3 amino acids: CASSLTAGFYEQYF. The CDR3 bases are TGTGCCAGCAGTTTAACGGCGGGGTTCTACGAGCAGTACTTC.

Many counts were recorded for this clonotype. The J gene is TRBJ2-3, the V gene TRBV5-5; D perhaps matches TRBD2 (6 bases). This CDR3 contains 15 residues. V was pared by 4 bases and J by 6 bases, with 18 bases between. Per germline, CDR1 SGHKS and CDR2 YYEKEE (reference sequence). For the CDR3, the DNA is TGTGCCAGCAGCCCAGTCGGAGGGGTAGGGGATACGCAGTATTTT. Amino acid sequence: CASSPVGGVGDTQYF. Drawing the rest from reference TRBV5-5 and TRBJ2-3, the complete variable domain is DAGVTQSPTHLIKTRGQQVTLRCSPISGHKSVSWYQQVLGQGPQFIFQYYEKEERGRGNFPDRFSARQFPNYSSELNVNALLLGDSALYLCASSPVGGVGDTQYFGPGTRLTVL.